One and the same sample provided the 13 T cell receptor beta chains below, sequenced in a study of blood T cell repertoires in COVID-19. The assay was immunoSEQ multiplex PCR, and TCRdb's table has in-frame clones only and misses some. Seen here are tens of thousands of clones, about 83% observed once, and the top ten hold 15% to 20%. Sequenced material: peripheral blood. These receptors came from a man aged 35 to 55 with acute or convalescent COVID-19.

The chain employs TRBV18 and TRBJ2-2, with 9 bases matching TRBD1. J was trimmed by 0 bases and V by 6 bases; bases with no gene match: 14. Germline V gene sequence: CDR1 KGHSH, CDR2 LQKENI. The CDR3 spans 19 residues. The CDR3 DNA is TGTGCCAGCTCCCCCCAGAAGACAGGGGGGAACTCGAACACCGGGGAGCTGTTTTTT. This codes for CASSPQKTGGNSNTGELFF.

This chain uses TRBV6-1 with TRBJ1-2, with D possibly TRBD1 on 5 matching bases. CDR1 and CDR2 (germline): MNHNS, SASEGT. Deletions cut 1 base from V and 3 bases from J, with 12 bases between. The CDR3 consists of 15 residues. CDR3 region: CASSEGKWGHYGYTF. The CDR3 nucleotides are TGTGCCAGCAGTGAAGGGAAATGGGGCCACTATGGCTACACCTTC.

This clone has just one count. This chain links TRBV6-5 with TRBJ2-5; D is perhaps TRBD1 (6 bases). Germline CDR1 MNHEY, CDR2 SVGAGI. CDR3 length: 14 amino acids. V was shortened by 6 bases and J by 4 bases, with 15 bases between the two germline ends. The CDR3 region is CASSTGRGAETQYF. The CDR3 nucleotides are TGTGCCAGCAGCACCGGCAGGGGCGCAGAGACCCAGTACTTC.

This rearrangement joins TRBV5-5 to TRBJ1-5; a weak D match, TRBD1 (5 bases). Germline CDR1 and CDR2: SGHKS and YYEKEE (reference sequence). This CDR3 comprises 16 residues. Trimming removed 1 base from V and 6 bases from J, with 17 bases in between. CDR3 amino acids: CASSLQGAAFSQPQHF. CDR3 nucleotide sequence: TGTGCCAGCAGCTTGCAAGGGGCCGCTTTTAGTCAGCCCCAGCATTTT.

The rearrangement uses TRBV6-5 and TRBJ1-5; 7 nucleotides line up with TRBD1. J lost 3 bases, V lost 0 bases, and 2 bases had no gene match. This CDR3 comprises 15 residues. CDR1 MNHEY and CDR2 SVGAGI come from the germline V gene. DNA for the CDR3: TGTGCCAGCAGTTACTCGGGACAGCTCAATCAGCCCCAGCATTTT. It translates to CASSYSGQLNQPQHF.

The V and J genes are TRBV3-1 (or the pseudogene TRBV3-2) and TRBJ2-2; D uncertain. This CDR3 spans 13 amino acids. V gave up 4 bases and J gave up 6 bases, with 9 bases separating them. The germline V gene encodes CDR1 LGHDT and CDR2 YNNKEL (reference sequence). The CDR3 coding sequence is TGTGCCAGCAGCCCCACACTATCCGGGGAGCTGTTTTTT. It codes for CASSPTLSGELFF.

This clone has only one observation. The V and J genes are TRBV9 and TRBJ2-5, with TRBD2 identical over 10 bases. The CDR3 loop spans 16 amino acids. The ends lost 3 bases at V and 4 bases at J; junction bases unmatched: 9. Germline V gene data show CDR1 as SGDLS and CDR2 as YYNGEE. CDR3 amino acids: CASSAQIAGGGETQYF. CDR3 in DNA: TGTGCCAGCAGCGCACAAATAGCGGGAGGAGGAGAGACCCAGTACTTC. The variable domain in full, completed from reference TRBV9 and TRBJ2-5, reads DSGVTQTPKHLITATGQRVTLRCSPRSGDLSVYWYQQSLDQGLQFLIQYYNGEERAKGNILERFSAQQFPDLHSELNLSSLELGDSALYFCASSAQIAGGGETQYFGPGTRLLVL.

The chain links TRBV19 to TRBJ1-5; 9 nucleotides align to TRBD1. Trimming at V came to 4 bases and at J to 2 bases, leaving 0 bases not matched to a gene. The CDR3 covers 14 residues. Germline CDR1 is LNHDA and CDR2 is SQIVND (reference sequence). CDR3 nucleotides: TGTGCCAGTAGTAGACAGGGGGGCAATCAGCCCCAGCATTTT. Translated: CASSRQGGNQPQHF.

The V gene is TRBV27, the J gene TRBJ1-6; D is unclear. Germline CDR1 MNHEY, CDR2 SMNVEV (reference sequence). Trimming left V 5 bases short and J 0 bases short, with 11 bases between. The CDR3 consists of 16 residues. In DNA form, the CDR3 reads TGTGCCAGCAGTCATACCGGGAGCTCCTATAATTCACCCCTCCACTTT. Residues: CASSHTGSSYNSPLHF.

The sample holds a few counts of this clone. The J gene is TRBJ1-4, the V gene TRBV3-1 (or the pseudogene TRBV3-2); D is ambiguous. In germline, CDR1 is LGHDT, CDR2 YNNKEL (reference sequence). Between the trimmed V and J ends, which lost 1 base and 12 bases, there was a span of 9 bases. The CDR3 has 12 residues. The CDR3 DNA is TGTGCCAGCAGCCAAGCCGAGAGAGAACTGTTTTTT. It encodes CASSQAERELFF.

This chain connects TRBV7-2 to TRBJ1-4; TRBD1 aligns across 9 bases. Per the germline V gene, CDR1 is SGHTA and CDR2 is FQGNSA. This CDR3 spans 15 amino acids. Trimming took 1 base from V and 10 from J; bases not matched to a gene: 7. The CDR3 here is CASSLGGTGPGKLFF. The CDR3 DNA reads as TGTGCCAGCAGCTTAGGGGGGACAGGGCCTGGAAAACTGTTTTTT. Variable domain in full (rest from reference TRBV7-2 and TRBJ1-4): GAGVSQSPSNKVTEKGKDVELRCDPISGHTALYWYRQSLGQGLEFLIYFQGNSAPDKSGLPSDRFSAERTGGSVSTLTIQRTQQEDSAVYLCASSLGGTGPGKLFFGSGTQLSVL.

The V gene is TRBV29-1, the J gene TRBJ1-2; D is uncertain. CDR1 is SQVTM and CDR2 is ANQGSEA in the germline V gene. The CDR3 sequence is 15 residues long. V lost 1 base to trimming and J lost 4 bases, with 16 bases between them. This chain's CDR3 is CSVEVSGWRSYGYTF. CDR3 DNA sequence: TGCAGCGTTGAAGTCTCCGGATGGAGGTCCTATGGCTACACCTTC.

This chain uses TRBV6-1 with TRBJ2-1; D is unresolved. CDR1 is MNHNS and CDR2 is SASEGT in the germline V gene. The germline V and J ends were trimmed by 2 bases and 12 bases, with 11 bases remaining between them. The CDR3 extends over 12 amino acids. CDR3 sequence reads: CASSETTRSQFF. The DNA of the CDR3 is TGTGCCAGCAGTGAAACTACCCGATCGCAGTTCTTC.